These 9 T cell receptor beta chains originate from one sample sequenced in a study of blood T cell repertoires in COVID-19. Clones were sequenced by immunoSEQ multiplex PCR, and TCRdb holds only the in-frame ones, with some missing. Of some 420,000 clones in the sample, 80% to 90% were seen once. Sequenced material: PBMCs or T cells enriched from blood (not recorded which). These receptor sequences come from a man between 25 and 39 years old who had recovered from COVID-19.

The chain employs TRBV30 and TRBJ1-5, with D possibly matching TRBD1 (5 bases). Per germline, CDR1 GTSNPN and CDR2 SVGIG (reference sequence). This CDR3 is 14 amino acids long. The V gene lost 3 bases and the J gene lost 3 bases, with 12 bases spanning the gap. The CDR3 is CAWRPQVNNQPQHF. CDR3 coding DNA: TGTGCCTGGAGGCCACAGGTGAACAATCAGCCCCAGCATTTT.

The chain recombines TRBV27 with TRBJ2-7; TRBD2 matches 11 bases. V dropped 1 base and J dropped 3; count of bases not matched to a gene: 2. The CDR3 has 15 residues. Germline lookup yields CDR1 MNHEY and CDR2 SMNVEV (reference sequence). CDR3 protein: CASSLLGTSGYEQYF. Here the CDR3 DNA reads TGTGCCAGCAGTTTATTAGGGACTAGCGGCTACGAGCAGTACTTC.

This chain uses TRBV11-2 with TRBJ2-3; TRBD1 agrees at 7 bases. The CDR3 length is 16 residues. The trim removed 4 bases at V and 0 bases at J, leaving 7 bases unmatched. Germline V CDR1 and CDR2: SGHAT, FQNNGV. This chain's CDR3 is CASSYRGRTSTDTQYF. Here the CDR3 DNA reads TGTGCCAGCAGCTATAGGGGGCGAACTAGCACAGATACGCAGTATTTT.

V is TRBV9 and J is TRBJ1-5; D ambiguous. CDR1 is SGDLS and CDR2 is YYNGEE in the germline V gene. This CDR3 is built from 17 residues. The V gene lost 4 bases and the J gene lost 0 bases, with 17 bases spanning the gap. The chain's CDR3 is CASSLDPGSYSNQPQHF. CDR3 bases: TGTGCCAGCAGCCTAGATCCAGGAAGTTATAGCAATCAGCCCCAGCATTTT.

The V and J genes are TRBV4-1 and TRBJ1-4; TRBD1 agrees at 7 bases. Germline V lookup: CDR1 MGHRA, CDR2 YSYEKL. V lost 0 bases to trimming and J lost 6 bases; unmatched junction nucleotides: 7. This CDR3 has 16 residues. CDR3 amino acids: CASSQDYATGYEKLFF. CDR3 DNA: TGCGCCAGCAGCCAAGACTACGCGACAGGGTATGAAAAACTGTTTTTT.

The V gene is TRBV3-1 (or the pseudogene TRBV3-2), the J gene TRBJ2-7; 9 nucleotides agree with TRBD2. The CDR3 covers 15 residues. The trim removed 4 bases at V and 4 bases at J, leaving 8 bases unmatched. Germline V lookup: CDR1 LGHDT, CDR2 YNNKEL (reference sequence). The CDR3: CASSPRGGRGYEQYF. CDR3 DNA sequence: TGTGCCAGCAGCCCAAGGGGCGGGAGGGGTTACGAGCAGTACTTC.

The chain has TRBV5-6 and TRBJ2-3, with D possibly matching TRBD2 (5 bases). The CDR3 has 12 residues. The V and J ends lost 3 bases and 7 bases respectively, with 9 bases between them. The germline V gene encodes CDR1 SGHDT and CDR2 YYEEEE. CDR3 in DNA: TGTGCCAGCAGCTCCCTGACTAATACGCAGTATTTT. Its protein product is CASSSLTNTQYF.

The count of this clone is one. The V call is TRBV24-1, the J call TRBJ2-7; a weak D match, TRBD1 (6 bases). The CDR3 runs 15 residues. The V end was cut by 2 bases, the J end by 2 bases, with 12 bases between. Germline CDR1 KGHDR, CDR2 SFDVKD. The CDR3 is CATSDSMTGAYEQYF. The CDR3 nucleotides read TGTGCCACCAGTGATTCGATGACAGGAGCCTACGAGCAGTACTTC.

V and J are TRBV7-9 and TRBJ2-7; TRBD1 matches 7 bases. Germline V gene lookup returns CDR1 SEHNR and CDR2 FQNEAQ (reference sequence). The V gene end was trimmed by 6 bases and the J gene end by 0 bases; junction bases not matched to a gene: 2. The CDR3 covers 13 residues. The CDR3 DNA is TGTGCCAGCAGGAGGGACAGCTCCTACGAGCAGTACTTC. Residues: CASRRDSSYEQYF. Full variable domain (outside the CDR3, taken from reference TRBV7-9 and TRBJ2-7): DTGVSQNPRHKITKRGQNVTFRCDPISEHNRLYWYRQTLGQGPEFLTYFQNEAQLEKSRLLSDRFSAERPKGSFSTLEIQRTEQGDSAMYLCASRRDSSYEQYFGPGTRLTVT.